These 19 T cell receptor beta chains were sequenced from one sample in a study of OX40 agonist ivuxolimab in advanced cancers. Produced via immunoSEQ multiplex PCR; TCRdb's table is partial and in-frame only. The sample holds tens of thousands of clones; around 80% are singletons and the top ten take around 5.1%. Sequenced material: CD4+ or CD8+ T cells sorted from blood, taken in a trial of the OX40 agonist ivuxolimab. The receptors originated from an adult with an advanced solid tumor such as melanoma, head and neck, liver or kidney cancer.

The chain has TRBV5-1 and TRBJ2-5, with TRBD1 identical over 7 bases. This CDR3 spans 15 amino acids. In germline, CDR1 is SGHRS, CDR2 YFSETQ. The V gene end was trimmed by 2 bases and the J gene end by 5 bases; junction bases not matched to a gene: 9. CDR3 in DNA: TGCGCCAGCAGCTTAGGACAGGCGTATTCGGAGACCCAGTACTTC. Amino acids: CASSLGQAYSETQYF.

CDR3 coding DNA: TGTGCCAGCAGCTCGCCTCGGGGGGCCAGAGGCTATGGCTACACCTTC. The encoded protein is CASSSPRGARGYGYTF. The chain joins TRBV5-5 to TRBJ1-2; a possible D gene is TRBD1 (6 bases). V lost 3 bases and J lost 4, with 19 bases in between. This CDR3 has 16 amino acids. Germline V gene sequence: CDR1 SGHKS, CDR2 YYEKEE (reference sequence).

The chain carries TRBV5-6 and TRBJ1-3; D uncertain. The CDR3 consists of 14 residues. Germline V lookup: CDR1 SGHDT, CDR2 YYEEEE. The ends were cut back, 1 base at V and 4 bases at J, with 9 bases in the middle. CDR3 sequence: CASSLTEAGNTIYF. The CDR3 bases are TGTGCCAGCAGCTTGACGGAGGCGGGAAACACCATATATTTT.

The chain carries TRBV4-1 and TRBJ2-2, with a possible D match to TRBD2 (6 bases). Trimming left V 8 bases short and J 6 bases short, with 22 bases between. Germline V CDR1 and CDR2: MGHRA, YSYEKL. This CDR3 comprises 16 residues. CDR3 sequence (DNA): TGCGCCAGCGAGCGTCGGGGACTGAGGTTGTCCGGGGAGCTGTTTTTT. Translating it yields CASERRGLRLSGELFF.

This clone was picked up one time. The gene calls are TRBV7-2 and TRBJ2-5; unclear D gene. The CDR3 spans 12 residues. V was cut by 3 bases and J by 5 bases, with 7 bases left in between. Germline V lookup: CDR1 SGHTA, CDR2 FQGNSA. The CDR3 here is CASSFSGETQYF. The CDR3 coding sequence is TGTGCCAGCAGCTTCAGTGGGGAGACCCAGTACTTC. The variable domain in full, with the rest retrieved from reference TRBV7-2 and TRBJ2-5, is GAGVSQSPSNKVTEKGKDVELRCDPISGHTALYWYRQSLGQGLEFLIYFQGNSAPDKSGLPSDRFSAERTGGSVSTLTIQRTQQEDSAVYLCASSFSGETQYFGPGTRLLVL.

This rearrangement joins TRBV2 to TRBJ2-2; tentatively, D is TRBD1 or TRBD2 (5 bases each). The CDR3 runs 14 residues. Trimming stripped 8 bases from V and 6 bases from J, with 16 bases between. Germline values: CDR1 SNHLY, CDR2 FYNNEI. DNA for the CDR3: TGTGCCAGCTGCCGGGGCCTCGAGTCCGGGGAGCTGTTTTTT. Protein product: CASCRGLESGELFF.

This clone showed up just once. This chain connects TRBV20-1 to TRBJ1-2; D uncertain. The germline V gene has CDR1 DFQATT and CDR2 SNEGSKA (reference sequence). V lost 8 bases and J 8 bases, leaving 6 bases between the germline ends. The CDR3 is made up of 8 amino acids. CDR3 residues: CSPRGYTF. In nucleotides, the CDR3 is TGCAGTCCCCGGGGCTACACCTTC.

In regard to this clone: Distinct nucleotide sequences in the sample also encode this CDR3. As DNA, the CDR3 is TGTGCCAGCAGTCCCCGGGGTTATGGCTACACCTTC. This sequence encodes CASSPRGYGYTF. V gene TRBV6-5 combines with J gene TRBJ1-2, with D uncertain. The CDR3 is 12 residues long. V was shortened by 5 bases and J by 5 bases, with 9 bases between the two germline ends. Germline-derived CDR1 and CDR2 are MNHEY and SVGAGI.

The table lists this clone with a few counts. The gene calls are TRBV7-9 and TRBJ2-7; D is possibly TRBD1 (7 bases). CDR1 and CDR2 (germline): SEHNR, FQNEAQ (reference sequence). The CDR3 has 14 residues. The V end lost 2 bases, the J end lost 6 bases, and 14 bases lay between the germline ends. DNA for the CDR3: TGTGCCAGCAGCTTACAGGGGGGCCTAGGCGAGCAGTACTTC. It encodes CASSLQGGLGEQYF.

The CDR3, as DNA: TGTGCCAGCAGTCTTCGAACCGGTCAGGGTCGGTACGAGCAGTACTTC. Its protein product is CASSLRTGQGRYEQYF. J is TRBJ2-7 and V is TRBV28; a possible D gene is TRBD1 (5 bases). Germline V gene data show CDR1 as MDHEN and CDR2 as SYDVKM. The CDR3 is 16 amino acids. With 5 bases removed from V and 4 bases from J, the gap between germline ends came to 21 bases.

V and J are TRBV28 and TRBJ1-1; no clear D gene. CDR1 is MDHEN and CDR2 is SYDVKM in the germline V gene. This CDR3 comprises 14 residues. Trimming stripped 5 bases from V and 0 bases from J, with 10 bases between. The CDR3 DNA follows: TGTGCCAGCAGTCCCCGGCAGGTGAACACTGAAGCTTTCTTT. As protein: CASSPRQVNTEAFF.

A word on this clone: The CDR3 ends on some other residue instead of the conserved phenylalanine or tryptophan, so this is likely a read error. The CDR3 DNA sequence: TGTGCCAGCAGCTTCAACGAGGGTGGTCACGGCTACACCCTC. Its translation is CASSFNEGGHGYTL. J is TRBJ1-2 and V is TRBV7-2; D call uncertain. Germline V lookup: CDR1 SGHTA, CDR2 FQGNSA. This CDR3 region has 14 residues. Trimming left V 3 bases short and J 8 bases short, with 16 bases between.

The rearrangement joins TRBV10-3 to TRBJ1-3; D ambiguous. This CDR3 contains 15 residues. The V end lost 6 bases, the J end lost 0 bases, and 12 bases lay between the germline ends. The V gene's germline CDR1 is ENHRY and CDR2 SYGVKD. The CDR3 reads CAISPDRSSGNTIYF. The CDR3 DNA reads as TGTGCCATCAGCCCCGACCGTTCCTCTGGAAACACCATATATTTT.

This sequence joins TRBV9 and TRBJ2-3; TRBD2 matches 13 bases. The CDR3 has 19 residues. With V trimmed by 3 bases and J by 10 bases, 20 bases remained unmatched. Germline-derived CDR1 and CDR2 are SGDLS and YYNGEE. Here the CDR3 DNA reads TGTGCCAGCAGCGACGGGGACTTTCCTACTAGCGGGAGGGCCGGTGCGCAGTATTTT. The encoded protein is CASSDGDFPTSGRAGAQYF. Combining the CDR3 with reference TRBV9 and TRBJ2-3 gives the whole variable domain DSGVTQTPKHLITATGQRVTLRCSPRSGDLSVYWYQQSLDQGLQFLIQYYNGEERAKGNILERFSAQQFPDLHSELNLSSLELGDSALYFCASSDGDFPTSGRAGAQYFGPGTRLTVL.

The V and J genes are TRBV5-1 and TRBJ2-1; 7 bases align to TRBD1. The CDR3 contains 14 residues. Germline CDR1 reads SGHRS; CDR2 reads YFSETQ. V lost 2 bases, J lost 2 bases, and 1 base stayed unmatched. The CDR3 DNA follows: TGCGCCAGCAGCTTAGGGACAGCCTACAATGAGCAGTTCTTC. Amino acids: CASSLGTAYNEQFF. Full variable domain (rest looked up from reference TRBV5-1 and TRBJ2-1): KAGVTQTPRYLIKTRGQQVTLSCSPISGHRSVSWYQQTPGQGLQFLFEYFSETQRNKGNFPGRFSGRQFSNSRSEMNVSTLELGDSALYLCASSLGTAYNEQFFGPGTRLTVL.

The chain is built from TRBV7-2 and TRBJ2-3; D perhaps matches TRBD2 (5 bases). The germline CDR1 and CDR2 sequences are SGHTA and FQGNSA. Trimming shortened V by 1 base and J by 10 bases, and 18 bases separated the two germline ends. This CDR3 spans 15 amino acids. CDR3 sequence (DNA): TGTGCCAGCAGCTTAGAGGGAGCCCACTTGGGTGCGCAGTATTTT. Translation: CASSLEGAHLGAQYF.

V gene TRBV2 combines with J gene TRBJ2-5; D unclear. Trimming removed 5 bases at V and 9 bases at J, with 10 bases between. This CDR3 contains 11 residues. Looked up from germline, CDR1 is SNHLY and CDR2 is FYNNEI. CDR3 region: CASSPYGPQYF. The CDR3, as DNA: TGTGCCAGCAGTCCCTATGGGCCCCAGTACTTC. The variable domain in full, completed from reference TRBV2 and TRBJ2-5, reads EPEVTQTPSHQVTQMGQEVILRCVPISNHLYFYWYRQILGQKVEFLVSFYNNEISEKSEIFDDQFSVERPDGSNFTLKIRSTKLEDSAMYFCASSPYGPQYFGPGTRLLVL.

This rearrangement joins TRBV18 to TRBJ2-7; no clear D gene. This CDR3 is 12 amino acids long. Germline values: CDR1 KGHSH, CDR2 LQKENI. V lost 3 bases and J lost 5, with 8 bases in between. The CDR3 DNA reads as TGTGCCAGCTCACCCGGACGGGACGAGCAGTACTTC. This gives the protein CASSPGRDEQYF.

CDR3 sequence (DNA): TGTGCCAGCCAGGAGGTTATGGATACGCAGTATTTT. This translates into CASQEVMDTQYF. The chain uses TRBV7-9 and TRBJ2-3, with D perhaps TRBD2 (5 bases). CDR3 size: 12 residues. Trimming left V 8 bases short and J 6 bases short, with 12 bases between. From germline, CDR1 is SEHNR and CDR2 FQNEAQ (reference sequence).